The rows below give T cell receptor beta chains drawn from one sample of a study of blood T cell repertoires in COVID-19. Clones were sequenced by immunoSEQ multiplex PCR, and TCRdb holds only the in-frame ones, with some missing. The sample has roughly 260,000 clones, about four fifths seen once. The sequenced material came from PBMCs or T cells enriched from blood (not recorded which). The receptors derive from a woman aged 35 to 49 who had been exposed to COVID-19. CDR3s include the opening cysteine and the closing phenylalanine or tryptophan. The D gene is left open where the match is weak.

>.|TRBV25-1|TRBJ1-5
TGTGCCAGCAGTCCACGGACAGATTCAAGCAATCAGCCCCAGCATTTT
CASSPRTDSSNQPQHF
>TRBD1|TRBV28|TRBJ2-7
TGTGCCAGCAGTACAAATGACAGGGGCTACGAGCAGTACTTC
CASSTNDRGYEQYF
>TRBD1|TRBV5-5|TRBJ2-3
TGTGCCAGCAGGGCCCAGGGGGCAAGCACAGATACGCAGTATTTT
CASRAQGASTDTQYF
>TRBD1|TRBV7-2|TRBJ1-5
TGTGCCAGCAGCTTAGGGACAGGGGGGAATCAGCCCCAGCATTTT
CASSLGTGGNQPQHF
>TRBD1|TRBV9|TRBJ1-2
TGTGCCAGCAGCGACGGGACAGGGCACAACTATGGCTACACCTTC
CASSDGTGHNYGYTF
>.|TRBV6-5|TRBJ1-2
TGTGCCAGCGGAGTATCAGGGGCGTACGGTGGCTACACCTTC
CASGVSGAYGGYTF
>.|TRBV7-2|TRBJ1-1
TGTGCCAGCAGCTTATTACAGGGCAACACTGAAGCTTTCTTT
CASSLLQGNTEAFF
>.|TRBV27|TRBJ1-5
TGTGCCAGCAGTTTGCAGGGAAACAATCAGCCCCAGCATTTT
CASSLQGNNQPQHF
>.|TRBV5-5|TRBJ1-1
TGTGCCAGCAGCGTTGGCCCGAACACTGAAGCTTTCTTT
CASSVGPNTEAFF
>TRBD1|TRBV2|TRBJ2-5
TGTGCCAGCAGGACAGGGCCCCAAGAGACCCAGTACTTC
CASRTGPQETQYF
>.|TRBV9|TRBJ2-2
TGTGCCAGCAGCCCTCGAGGGGGATCGACCACCGGGGAGCTGTTTTTT
CASSPRGGSTTGELFF
>TRBD1|TRBV4-3|TRBJ1-2
TGCGCCAGCAGCCATTCCTTACAGGGGAACTATGGCTACACCTTC
CASSHSLQGNYGYTF
>.|TRBV5-1|TRBJ1-2
TGCGCCAGCAGCTTGCCGGGCTATGGCTACACCTTC
CASSLPGYGYTF
>TRBD2|TRBV3-1/TRBV3-2|TRBJ2-3
TGTGCCAGCAGCCCCACTAGCGGGGGGGCTGGGGATACGCAGTATTTT
CASSPTSGGAGDTQYF
>TRBD1|TRBV5-4|TRBJ1-1
TGTGCCAGCAGCTCCCCGGGACAGGTCACTGAAGCTTTCTTT
CASSSPGQVTEAFF
>.|TRBV6-5|TRBJ1-2
TGTGCCAGCAGTTACACGACAGGTAGAGGCTACACCTTC
CASSYTTGRGYTF
>.|TRBV19|TRBJ2-2
TGTGCCAGTATCGGAGTAGCGGCAAACACCGGGGAGCTGTTTTTT
CASIGVAANTGELFF
>TRBD1|TRBV15|TRBJ2-1
TGTGCCACCAGCAGGCTCGGGACAGGGGGCCTCAATGAGCAGTTCTTC
CATSRLGTGGLNEQFF
>TRBD1|TRBV19|TRBJ1-1
TGTGCCAGTACCCTTAGGGGACAGTACACTGAAGCTTTCTTT
CASTLRGQYTEAFF
>.|TRBV12-3/TRBV12-4|TRBJ2-2
TGTGCCAGCAGTCTGACAGACACCGGGGAGCTGTTTTTT
CASSLTDTGELFF
>TRBD1|TRBV3-1/TRBV3-2|TRBJ1-2
TGTGCCAGCAGCCCGCGGACAGGGTCGATACTAGTCGGCTACACCTTC
CASSPRTGSILVGYTF
>.|TRBV29-1|TRBJ1-4
TGCAGCGTTGAAGATCAGGTTACGGCAGCCGGGGGTGAAAAACTGTTTTTT
CSVEDQVTAAGGEKLFF